Below, one T cell receptor beta chain is given with its context. Participants, roughly 18 to 90 years old, spanned more than 20 US areas. Participants reported their clinical history, and cohort assignment relied on those reports. With 2 bases removed from V and 4 bases from J, the gap between germline ends came to 9 bases. Germline assignment: CDR1 MDHEN and CDR2 SYDVKM. The CDR3 is made up of 14 amino acids. Original processing methods: Estimated nucleated cell counts came from reference gene primer amplification. Using immunoSEQ multiplex PCR, the repertoire was profiled, and TCRdb retains in-frame clones only, with some absent. That table is the source of V, J and clone size, and D and trimming were worked out from the DNA. The sample lists 350,000 to 500,000 clones; 88% were seen once. This specimen comes from a study of blood T cell repertoires in COVID-19. Study details: COVID-19 samples collected from the United States, Italy and Spain covered acute and convalescent phases.

The sequence derives from a woman aged 18-29 years who had been exposed to COVID-19. The rearrangement uses TRBV28 and TRBJ2-1; TRBD2 might be the D (6 bases). Sequencing was carried out using PBMCs or T cells enriched from blood (not recorded which). The CDR3 loop reads CASSLGEAYNEQFF. The CDR3 region has the DNA TGTGCCAGCAGTTTAGGGGAGGCGTACAATGAGCAGTTCTTC.